These 8 T cell receptor beta chains were all obtained from the same sample, sequenced in a study of PD-L1 blockade in urothelial cancer (dated by TCRdb to the late 2010s). The library was built by means of the immunoSEQ multiplex PCR assay. This is the immuneACCESS table as TCRdb keeps it, with only in-frame sequences that have V and J called. A part of the clones is gone; compared with another copy, unresolved V genes explain less than half, and the rest is unexplained. Recorded for this sample are around 45,000 clones; roughly 91% of them occurred a single time. Of the sample, roughly 14% is held by the ten largest clones. Here the sequenced sample was PBMCs, taken around atezolizumab (anti-PD-L1) treatment. These receptors came from a woman aged 55-70 years with urothelial cancer.

V is TRBV4-3 and J is TRBJ2-4; the match to TRBD2 covers 9 bases. Trimming took 1 base from V and 8 from J; bases not matched to a gene: 9. Germline V gene lookup returns CDR1 LGHNA and CDR2 YSLEER. The CDR3 loop spans 16 amino acids. The CDR3 is CASSQVVAGVRDIQYF. CDR3 DNA: TGCGCCAGCAGCCAAGTTGTAGCGGGAGTAAGAGACATTCAGTACTTC.

V is TRBV5-4 and J is TRBJ2-7, with TRBD2 matching over 7 bases. From germline, CDR1 is SGHNT and CDR2 YYREEE (reference sequence). With 0 bases clipped from V and 3 bases from J, the junction kept 3 bases outside the gene matches. The CDR3 is made up of 14 amino acids. The CDR3 spells CASSLETSSYEQYF. As DNA, the CDR3 is TGTGCCAGCAGCTTGGAGACTAGCAGCTACGAGCAGTACTTC.

The V and J genes are TRBV7-6 and TRBJ2-5, with a possible D match to TRBD2 (6 bases). V shed 5 bases and J shed 2 bases, with 12 bases lying between them. The CDR3 loop spans 14 amino acids. Germline CDR1 SGHVS, CDR2 FNYEAQ. CDR3 amino acids: CASSPPGDQETQYF. CDR3 DNA sequence: TGTGCCAGCAGCCCTCCGGGGGATCAAGAGACCCAGTACTTC.

The chain uses TRBV5-1 and TRBJ1-1; D gene uncertain. V dropped 2 bases and J dropped 4 bases, with 12 bases sitting between them. Germline CDR1 reads SGHRS; CDR2 reads YFSETQ. The CDR3 is 14 residues long. CDR3 amino acids: CASSFRDRVTEAFF. CDR3 sequence (DNA): TGCGCCAGCAGCTTCCGAGACCGGGTCACTGAAGCTTTCTTT.

The V and J genes are TRBV6-6 and TRBJ2-1; D may be TRBD2 (5 bases). The germline CDR1 and CDR2 sequences are MNHNY and SVGAGI (reference sequence). This CDR3 is 15 amino acids long. V lost 7 bases and J 6 bases, leaving 19 bases between the germline ends. The CDR3 loop reads CASTDARALRNEQFF. The CDR3 nucleotides read TGTGCCAGCACCGACGCGAGGGCTCTTCGCAATGAGCAGTTCTTC.

The gene calls are TRBV18 and TRBJ2-4, with 8 positions matching TRBD1. Germline V gene data show CDR1 as KGHSH and CDR2 as LQKENI. Trimming at V came to 5 bases and at J to 6 bases, leaving 3 bases not matched to a gene. The CDR3 is 13 amino acids. The CDR3 coding sequence is TGTGCCAGCTCAACCGGACAGGGAAACATTCAGTACTTC. Translated, it gives CASSTGQGNIQYF.

The chain recombines TRBV28 with TRBJ1-2; D uncertain. The germline V gene has CDR1 MDHEN and CDR2 SYDVKM. The CDR3 length is 16 residues. The V gene lost 2 bases and the J gene lost 8 bases, with 21 bases spanning the gap. CDR3 bases: TGTGCCAGCAGTTTAAATCTGGGAGGAGGTTCGGGGGGCTACACCTTC. This gives the protein CASSLNLGGGSGGYTF.

This clone was seen a single time. The chain carries TRBV28 and TRBJ1-1; TRBD1 is a possible D gene (5 bases). The ends were cut back, 6 bases at V and 1 base at J, with 12 bases in the middle. The germline gives CDR1 MDHEN, CDR2 SYDVKM. There are 14 residues in the CDR3. CDR3 protein: CASSPGDRNTEAFF. For the CDR3, the DNA is TGTGCCAGCAGCCCCGGCGACAGGAACACTGAAGCTTTCTTT. The full variable domain, completed using reference TRBV28 and TRBJ1-1, is DVKVTQSSRYLVKRTGEKVFLECVQDMDHENMFWYRQDPGLGLRLIYFSYDVKMKEKGDIPEGYSVSREKKERFSLILESASTNQTSMYLCASSPGDRNTEAFFGQGTRLTVV.